Presented here are 17 T cell receptor beta chains from one specimen sequenced in a study of T cell repertoires in cytomegalovirus infection (dated by TCRdb to about 2019). TCRdb lists the instrument as Illumina HiSeq 1500. Using fastp trimming at Q25 and MiXCR clonotype assembly, TCRdb reanalyzed the public sequencing data and kept in-frame beta chains. Every CDR3 protein is listed once, alongside the most common genes and DNA of its rows. The sample table lists roughly 320,000 distinct CDR3 sequences, around 9.1% of them with a count of one. Around 2.5% of the sample is held by the ten biggest clonotypes. Sequencing input: PBMCs. Every receptor here comes from a human donor in good health (CMV status not recorded). Some clones in this sample may be carry-over from other donors' samples.

The chain recombines TRBV20-1 with TRBJ1-2; D unclear. Germline CDR1 reads DFQATT; CDR2 reads SNEGSKA (reference sequence). V dropped 0 bases and J dropped 4 bases, with 12 bases sitting between them. This CDR3 region has 14 residues. Here the CDR3 reads CSARDLDYSYGYTF. CDR3 nucleotide sequence: TGCAGTGCTAGAGATTTGGACTATAGCTATGGCTACACCTTC.

This clonotype showed up many times. This chain connects TRBV4-2 to TRBJ1-3; D gene ambiguous. The CDR3 is made up of 13 amino acids. V gave up 1 base and J gave up 8 bases, with 9 bases separating them. CDR1 LGHNA and CDR2 YNFKEQ come from the germline V gene. The CDR3 sequence: CASSQGRKDTIYF. DNA for the CDR3: TGTGCCAGCAGCCAAGGGAGGAAGGACACCATATATTTT.

This chain links TRBV24-1 with TRBJ2-3; 9 bases fit TRBD2. V lost 2 bases to trimming and J lost 6 bases; unmatched junction nucleotides: 5. Per the germline V gene, CDR1 is KGHDR and CDR2 is SFDVKD. The CDR3 has 15 amino acids. The CDR3 DNA reads as TGTGCCACCAGTGATTCCCTAGCGGGACCGGATACGCAGTATTTT. Translation: CATSDSLAGPDTQYF.

This clonotype was counted at least ten times. The rearrangement joins TRBV11-3 to TRBJ2-5, with D perhaps TRBD1 (6 bases). This CDR3 has 15 amino acids. Trimming pared 5 bases from V and 3 bases from J, leaving 16 bases between. CDR1 and CDR2 from the germline V gene are SGHNT and YENEEA. In DNA form, the CDR3 reads TGTGCCAGCAGCGAAGAGTGGGGGCAGAAAGAGACCCAGTACTTC. Protein sequence: CASSEEWGQKETQYF.

This clonotype was detected ten times or more. The chain joins TRBV7-2 to TRBJ2-3; D unclear. Per germline, CDR1 SGHTA and CDR2 FQGNSA. This CDR3 contains 14 residues. V shed 7 bases and J shed 4 bases, with 15 bases lying between them. The CDR3, as DNA: TGTGCCAGCACTTCTGGATGGATCGCAGATACGCAGTATTTT. Translating gives CASTSGWIADTQYF.

J is TRBJ2-1 and V is TRBV9; 7 positions agree with TRBD1. This CDR3 comprises 15 residues. V shed 0 bases, J shed 8 bases, and the junction held 8 bases outside the gene matches. CDR1 and CDR2 from the germline V gene are SGDLS and YYNGEE. CDR3 DNA sequence: TGTGCCAGCAGCGTAGGAGACAGGGCTCTCGATGAGCAGTTCTTC. Amino acid sequence: CASSVGDRALDEQFF.

This clonotype has at least ten counts. The J gene is TRBJ1-1, the V gene TRBV4-3; the D gene is possibly TRBD1 (5 bases). Germline CDR1 LGHNA, CDR2 YSLEER. V was pared by 5 bases and J by 1 base, with 8 bases between. There are 13 residues in the CDR3. CDR3 in DNA: TGCGCCAGCAGCATGAGGGGGAACACTGAAGCTTTCTTT. This translates into CASSMRGNTEAFF.

This clonotype has at least ten counts. The chain recombines TRBV20-1 with TRBJ2-7; D perhaps matches TRBD1 (5 bases). Germline V gene sequence: CDR1 DFQATT, CDR2 SNEGSKA (reference sequence). The CDR3 spans 15 residues. Trimming pared 0 bases from V and 0 bases from J, leaving 12 bases between. The CDR3 region is CSARDQRGISYEQYF. CDR3 nucleotides: TGCAGTGCTAGAGATCAAAGGGGTATCTCCTACGAGCAGTACTTC.

This clonotype was seen at least ten times. V is TRBV28 and J is TRBJ2-7, with 7 bases matching TRBD1. Germline V CDR1 and CDR2: MDHEN, SYDVKM. This CDR3 spans 14 amino acids. Unmatched junction bases numbered 16, after V lost 10 bases and J lost 7 bases. The CDR3 protein is CATRGAGGSREQYV. Written as DNA, the CDR3 is TGTGCCACCAGAGGGGCAGGGGGTAGTAGAGAGCAGTACGTC.

Many counts were recorded for this clonotype. This rearrangement joins TRBV6-5 to TRBJ2-7; perhaps D is TRBD1 or TRBD2 (6 bases each). Germline CDR1 reads MNHEY; CDR2 reads SVGAGI. Trimming stripped 0 bases from V and 2 bases from J, with 11 bases between. The CDR3 runs 15 residues. The CDR3 nucleotides are TGTGCCAGCAGTTACTCGGGTAGGGGGGCCTACGAGCAGTACTTC. Encoded protein: CASSYSGRGAYEQYF.

Many counts were recorded for this clonotype. This chain uses TRBV27 with TRBJ1-6; D might be TRBD1 (5 bases). V was pared by 1 base and J by 7 bases, with 5 bases between. CDR3 length: 13 amino acids. CDR1 and CDR2 (germline): MNHEY, SMNVEV (reference sequence). The CDR3 nucleotides are TGTGCCAGCAGTTTATACAGGAATTCACCCCTCCACTTT. Translating it yields CASSLYRNSPLHF.

This clonotype was seen at least ten times. The gene calls are TRBV20-1 and TRBJ2-5; D call uncertain. The CDR3 is 13 amino acids. Germline loops: CDR1 DFQATT, CDR2 SNEGSKA (reference sequence). V shed 3 bases and J shed 2 bases, with 10 bases lying between them. The CDR3 here is CSASRESQETQYF. The CDR3 region has the DNA TGCAGTGCTAGTAGGGAATCACAAGAGACCCAGTACTTC.

This clonotype showed up many times. The chain links TRBV24-1 to TRBJ2-5, with TRBD1 matching over 7 bases. CDR1 KGHDR and CDR2 SFDVKD come from the germline V gene. V gave up 7 bases and J gave up 1 base; unmatched junction bases: 8. The CDR3 extends over 15 amino acids. The CDR3 DNA follows: TGTGCCACCAGCTACAAACAGGGGTTCCAAGAGACCCAGTACTTC. It yields the protein CATSYKQGFQETQYF.

CDR3 DNA sequence: TGTGCCAGCAGTTTAGCTCGTACGGGGGAGCAGTACGTC. Translation gives CASSLARTGEQYV. The rearrangement joins TRBV28 to TRBJ2-7; TRBD2 might be the D (5 bases). V dropped 2 bases and J dropped 7 bases, with 12 bases sitting between them. The CDR3 runs 13 residues. Germline-derived CDR1 and CDR2 are MDHEN and SYDVKM.

This clonotype turned up a few times. V is TRBV7-9 and J is TRBJ2-7, with 7 bases aligning to TRBD2. V was pared by 5 bases and J by 0 bases, with 10 bases of the junction left unmatched. CDR1 SEHNR and CDR2 FQNEAQ come from the germline V gene (reference sequence). The CDR3 runs 16 residues. CDR3 sequence: CASSLGGSGSSYEQYV. CDR3 DNA: TGTGCCAGCAGCCTTGGGGGTAGCGGGTCCTCCTACGAGCAGTACGTC.

This chain connects TRBV11-2 to TRBJ2-5; 7 nucleotides line up with TRBD1. The CDR3 runs 14 residues. Unmatched junction bases numbered 7, after V lost 4 bases and J lost 5 bases. CDR1 and CDR2 (germline): SGHAT, FQNNGV. CDR3 amino acids: CASSSTGAQETQYF. CDR3 sequence (DNA): TGTGCCAGCAGCTCCACAGGGGCGCAGGAGACCCAGTACTTC. Filled out from reference TRBV11-2 and TRBJ2-5, the complete variable domain reads EAGVAQSPRYKIIEKRQSVAFWCNPISGHATLYWYQQILGQGPKLLIQFQNNGVVDDSQLPKDRFSAERLKGVDSTLKIQPAKLEDSAVYLCASSSTGAQETQYFGPGTRLLVL.

This clonotype has at least ten counts. V is TRBV7-2 and J is TRBJ2-5; a possible D gene is TRBD2 (7 bases). CDR1 and CDR2 (germline): SGHTA, FQGNSA. The CDR3 runs to 15 residues. The V gene lost 8 bases and the J gene lost 5 bases, with 21 bases spanning the gap. The chain's CDR3 is CASSQGGGWWETQYF. Here the CDR3 DNA reads TGTGCCAGCTCTCAAGGGGGGGGCTGGTGGGAGACCCAGTACTTC.